This T cell receptor beta chain was sequenced for a study of a mutant IDH1 vaccine in newly diagnosed glioma. Study background: Once 4-6 weeks had passed after radiotherapy alone, vaccination started, or it started with temozolomide cycles. Antecedent treatment encompassed radiotherapy, temozolomide, or their combination; the majority received both. Overall study findings and caveats: Induction of immune responses by the vaccine occurred in about 93% of patients.

The time point here: week 5, during vaccination. Mutant IDH1 20-mer peptide, at 300 ug, made up each vaccine dose, with topical imiquimod. Astrocytomas found in donors were new, WHO grade 3 or 4, IDH1-mutant and ATRX-lost. As concerns this clone: Antigen specificity is unknown.

V was clipped by 1 base and J by 2 bases, with 17 bases between them. The CDR3 runs 17 residues. Germline V gene sequence: CDR1 SGHDN, CDR2 FVKESK. Clones were read by immunoSEQ multiplex PCR, and TCRdb kept only the in-frame ones, dropping some. Of about 50,000 clones in the sample, around 80% were seen once. This specimen was PBMCs, taken from a glioma patient whose treatment included an IDH1 peptide vaccine. V gene TRBV14 combines with J gene TRBJ1-1; D unclear. This TCR derives from a man in his fifties with glioma. The CDR3 protein is CASSQAPFWRANTEAFF. The CDR3 bases are TGTGCCAGCAGCCAAGCCCCATTTTGGAGGGCCAACACTGAAGCTTTCTTT.